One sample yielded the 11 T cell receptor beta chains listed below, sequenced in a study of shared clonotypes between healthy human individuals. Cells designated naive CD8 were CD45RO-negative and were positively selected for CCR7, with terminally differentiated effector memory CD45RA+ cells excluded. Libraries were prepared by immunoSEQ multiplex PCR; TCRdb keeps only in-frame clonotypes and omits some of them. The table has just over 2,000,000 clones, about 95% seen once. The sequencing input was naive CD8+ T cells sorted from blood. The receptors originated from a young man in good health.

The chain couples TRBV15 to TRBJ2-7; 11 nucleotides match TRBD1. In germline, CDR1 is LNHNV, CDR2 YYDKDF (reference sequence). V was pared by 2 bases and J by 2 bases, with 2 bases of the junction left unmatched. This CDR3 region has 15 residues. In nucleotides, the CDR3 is TGTGCCACCAGCAGAACGGGACAGGGGGCCTACGAGCAGTACTTC. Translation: CATSRTGQGAYEQYF.

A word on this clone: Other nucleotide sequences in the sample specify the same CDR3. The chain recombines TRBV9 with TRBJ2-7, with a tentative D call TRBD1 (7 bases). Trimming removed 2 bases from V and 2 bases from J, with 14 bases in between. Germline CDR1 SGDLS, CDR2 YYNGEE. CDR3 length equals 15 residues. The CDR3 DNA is TGTGCCAGCAGCGTGGAGGGGACAGTCACCTACGAGCAGTACTTC. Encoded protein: CASSVEGTVTYEQYF.

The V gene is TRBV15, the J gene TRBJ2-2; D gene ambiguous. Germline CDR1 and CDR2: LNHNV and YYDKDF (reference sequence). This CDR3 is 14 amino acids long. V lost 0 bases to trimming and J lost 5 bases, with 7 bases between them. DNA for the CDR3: TGTGCCACCAGCAGAGAAGGGATAACCGGGGAGCTGTTTTTT. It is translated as CATSREGITGELFF.

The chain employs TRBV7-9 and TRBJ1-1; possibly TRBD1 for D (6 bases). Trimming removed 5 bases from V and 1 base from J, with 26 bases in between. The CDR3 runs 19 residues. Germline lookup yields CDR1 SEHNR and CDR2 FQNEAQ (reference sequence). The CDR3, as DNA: TGTGCCAGCAGCCCCCAATCCGGGACACCGAAACGAGGGAACACTGAAGCTTTCTTT. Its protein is CASSPQSGTPKRGNTEAFF.

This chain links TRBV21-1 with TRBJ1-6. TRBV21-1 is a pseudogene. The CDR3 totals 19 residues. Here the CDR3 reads CASSKALGARSSYNSPLHF. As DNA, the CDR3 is TGTGCCAGCAGCAAAGCGCTCGGCGCCCGGAGCTCCTATAATTCACCCCTCCACTTT.

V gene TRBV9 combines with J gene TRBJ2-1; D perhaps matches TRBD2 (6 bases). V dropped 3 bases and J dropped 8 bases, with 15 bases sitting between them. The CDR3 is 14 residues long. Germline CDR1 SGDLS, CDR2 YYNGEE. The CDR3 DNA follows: TGTGCCAGCAGCGCAGGGACTGAGATGTATGAGCAGTTCTTC. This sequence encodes CASSAGTEMYEQFF.

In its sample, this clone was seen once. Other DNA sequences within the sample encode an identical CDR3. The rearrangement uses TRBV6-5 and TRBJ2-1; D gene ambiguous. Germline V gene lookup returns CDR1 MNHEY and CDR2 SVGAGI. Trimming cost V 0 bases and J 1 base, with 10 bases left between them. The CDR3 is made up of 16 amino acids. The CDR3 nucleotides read TGTGCCAGCAGTTACTCGATTGGAGAGTCCTACAATGAGCAGTTCTTC. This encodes CASSYSIGESYNEQFF.

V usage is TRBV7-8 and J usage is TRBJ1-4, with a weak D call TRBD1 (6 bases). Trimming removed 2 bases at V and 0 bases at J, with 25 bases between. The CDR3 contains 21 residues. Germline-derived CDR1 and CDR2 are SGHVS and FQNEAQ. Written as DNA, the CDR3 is TGTGCCAGCAGCTTATTAGGTCTGGGGGCGCCTCCTTTTGCAACTAATGAAAAACTGTTTTTT. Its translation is CASSLLGLGAPPFATNEKLFF.

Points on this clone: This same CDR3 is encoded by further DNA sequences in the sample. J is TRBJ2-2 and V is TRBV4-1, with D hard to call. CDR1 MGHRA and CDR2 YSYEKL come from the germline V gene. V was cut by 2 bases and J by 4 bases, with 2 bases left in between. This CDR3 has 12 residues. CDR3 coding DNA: TGCGCCAGCAGCCAAAGCACCGGGGAGCTGTTTTTT. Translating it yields CASSQSTGELFF.

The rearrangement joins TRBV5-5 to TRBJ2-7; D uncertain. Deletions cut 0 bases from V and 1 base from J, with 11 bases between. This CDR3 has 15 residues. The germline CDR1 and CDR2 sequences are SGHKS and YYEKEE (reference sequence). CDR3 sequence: CASSLEATVSYEQYF. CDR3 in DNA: TGTGCCAGCAGCTTGGAAGCGACGGTTTCCTACGAGCAGTACTTC.

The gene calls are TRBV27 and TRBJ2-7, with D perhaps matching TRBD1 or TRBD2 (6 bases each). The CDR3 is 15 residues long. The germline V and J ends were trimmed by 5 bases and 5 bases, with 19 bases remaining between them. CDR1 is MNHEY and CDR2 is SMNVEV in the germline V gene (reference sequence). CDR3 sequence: CASSPQGQGLHEQYF. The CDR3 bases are TGTGCCAGCAGTCCACAGGGCCAGGGACTCCACGAGCAGTACTTC.